Below, 27 T cell receptor beta chains from the same sample are listed, as sequenced in a study of shared clonotypes between healthy human individuals. Sequenced by immunoSEQ multiplex PCR; TCRdb stores in-frame clones only, minus some. This repertoire shows a few million clones, roughly 92% found once; its top ten account for 0.3% to 0.45%. Sequences were obtained from naive CD4+ T cells from PBMCs. As for subset: CD45RA+ positively selected. The source is a man aged 18 to 35 in good health. Some clones in this sample may be carry-over from other donors' samples.

The rearrangement joins TRBV5-4 to TRBJ1-1; D remains ambiguous. The CDR3 covers 15 residues. Germline V lookup: CDR1 SGHNT, CDR2 YYREEE (reference sequence). V was cut by 4 bases and J by 0 bases, with 13 bases left in between. CDR3 coding DNA: TGTGCCAGCAGCCCGCCAGGACGGTTGAACACTGAAGCTTTCTTT. It specifies CASSPPGRLNTEAFF.

This clone was counted a single time. J is TRBJ2-1 and V is TRBV28; D is unclear. Germline loops: CDR1 MDHEN, CDR2 SYDVKM. V gave up 0 bases and J gave up 5 bases, with 5 bases separating them. The CDR3 contains 13 residues. CDR3: CASSLWGNNEQFF. The DNA of the CDR3 is TGTGCCAGCAGTTTATGGGGAAACAATGAGCAGTTCTTC.

The chain employs TRBV7-3 and TRBJ2-1, with 9 bases fitting TRBD2. The CDR3 sequence is 15 residues long. The germline V gene has CDR1 SGHTA and CDR2 FQGTGA. V dropped 0 bases and J dropped 3; count of bases not matched to a gene: 0. CDR3 nucleotides: TGTGCCAGCAGCTTAACAGCGGGGGGCTACAATGAGCAGTTCTTC. Residues: CASSLTAGGYNEQFF. Full variable domain (outside the CDR3, taken from reference TRBV7-3 and TRBJ2-1): GAGVSQTPSNKVTEKGKYVELRCDPISGHTALYWYRQSLGQGPEFLIYFQGTGAADDSGLPNDRFFAVRPEGSVSTLKIQRTERGDSAVYLCASSLTAGGYNEQFFGPGTRLTVL.

This chain connects TRBV7-6 to TRBJ2-2; D remains ambiguous. V was cut by 1 base and J by 2 bases, with 11 bases left in between. This CDR3 has 16 amino acids. CDR1 is SGHVS, CDR2 FNYEAQ, per germline. CDR3: CASSLVIGFNTGELFF. In nucleotides, the CDR3 is TGTGCCAGCAGCTTAGTAATTGGGTTCAACACCGGGGAGCTGTTTTTT. Filled out from reference TRBV7-6 and TRBJ2-2, the complete variable domain reads GAGVSQSPRYKVTKRGQDVALRCDPISGHVSLYWYRQALGQGPEFLTYFNYEAQQDKSGLPNDRFSAERPEGSISTLTIQRTEQRDSAMYRCASSLVIGFNTGELFFGEGSRLTVL.

The chain employs TRBV5-1 and TRBJ1-4; 7 bases line up with TRBD1. Germline V lookup: CDR1 SGHRS, CDR2 YFSETQ. The CDR3 totals 13 residues. The V and J ends lost 9 bases and 4 bases, in that order; junction bases with no gene match: 6. In DNA form, the CDR3 reads TGCGCCACCAGACAGGGACTTAATGAAAAACTGTTTTTT. Translated, it gives CATRQGLNEKLFF.

The rearrangement uses TRBV5-6 and TRBJ1-2; 9 bases agree with TRBD1. Trimming took 4 bases from V and 0 from J; bases not matched to a gene: 10. Germline CDR1 reads SGHDT; CDR2 reads YYEEEE. The CDR3 has 17 residues. The CDR3 region is CASSGWRGQGANYGYTF. CDR3 bases: TGTGCCAGCAGCGGATGGAGGGGACAGGGAGCTAACTATGGCTACACCTTC.

This clone occurred once. The chain carries TRBV6-1 and TRBJ1-1; D remains ambiguous. The length of the CDR3 is 12 residues. Germline assignment: CDR1 MNHNS and CDR2 SASEGT. V was cut by 2 bases and J by 8 bases, with 9 bases left in between. CDR3: CASSEWAGEAFF. CDR3 nucleotides: TGTGCCAGCAGTGAATGGGCGGGGGAAGCTTTCTTT.

This clone was observed a single time. The gene calls are TRBV28 and TRBJ1-4; D may be TRBD1 (6 bases). The CDR3 is 13 amino acids. Trimming removed 6 bases from V and 5 bases from J, with 10 bases in between. Germline V gene lookup returns CDR1 MDHEN and CDR2 SYDVKM. The DNA for the CDR3 is TGTGCCAGCAGAAATACAGGGAATGAAAAACTGTTTTTT. It is translated as CASRNTGNEKLFF. The variable domain in full, completed from reference TRBV28 and TRBJ1-4, reads DVKVTQSSRYLVKRTGEKVFLECVQDMDHENMFWYRQDPGLGLRLIYFSYDVKMKEKGDIPEGYSVSREKKERFSLILESASTNQTSMYLCASRNTGNEKLFFGSGTQLSVL.

This chain joins TRBV28 and TRBJ2-1, with 9 bases aligning to TRBD1. The V segment lost 3 bases and the J segment 6 bases; nucleotides outside the gene matches: 18. CDR3 length: 19 amino acids. CDR1 and CDR2 from the germline V gene are MDHEN and SYDVKM. DNA for the CDR3: TGTGCCAGCAGTTTCTTGGGACAGGGTGCGTACCAAGGTCCCAATGAGCAGTTCTTC. This codes for CASSFLGQGAYQGPNEQFF.

The J gene is TRBJ1-5, the V gene TRBV28; D is unclear. CDR3 length: 16 residues. Germline V gives CDR1 MDHEN, CDR2 SYDVKM. The germline V and J ends were trimmed by 7 bases and 4 bases, with 20 bases remaining between them. DNA of the CDR3: TGTGCCAGCACGTCTCAAAAGGGCATGGATAATCAGCCCCAGCATTTT. Its translation: CASTSQKGMDNQPQHF.

This chain connects TRBV5-6 to TRBJ2-7; a weak D match, TRBD1 (7 bases). CDR3 length: 15 residues. In germline, CDR1 is SGHDT, CDR2 YYEEEE. The V gene lost 2 bases and the J gene lost 4 bases, with 16 bases spanning the gap. The CDR3: CASSFLGRGVYEQYF. The CDR3 DNA follows: TGTGCCAGCAGCTTCCTTGGCAGGGGGGTATACGAGCAGTACTTC. Looking up the rest from reference TRBV5-6 and TRBJ2-7 gives the full variable domain: DAGVTQSPTHLIKTRGQQVTLRCSPKSGHDTVSWYQQALGQGPQFIFQYYEEEERQRGNFPDRFSGHQFPNYSSELNVNALLLGDSALYLCASSFLGRGVYEQYFGPGTRLTVT.

Turning to this clone: This same CDR3 is encoded by further DNA sequences in the sample. This rearrangement joins TRBV5-1 to TRBJ2-1; TRBD1 matches at 7 bases. Germline V lookup: CDR1 SGHRS, CDR2 YFSETQ. V was pared by 0 bases and J by 4 bases, with 1 base of the junction left unmatched. The CDR3 extends over 14 amino acids. The CDR3 sequence: CASSLVTGYNEQFF. CDR3 nucleotides: TGCGCCAGCAGCTTGGTGACAGGGTACAATGAGCAGTTCTTC.

The chain links TRBV25-1 to TRBJ1-2; D unclear. The germline CDR1 and CDR2 sequences are MGHDK and SYGVNS. Trimming took off 3 bases at V and 4 bases at J, with 6 bases between the two ends. The CDR3 has 12 amino acids. As DNA, the CDR3 is TGTGCCAGCAGTGAGCGGAGCTATGGCTACACCTTC. Amino acid sequence: CASSERSYGYTF.

V and J are TRBV6-5 and TRBJ2-7; D is possibly TRBD1 (5 bases). There are 15 residues in the CDR3. The germline V gene has CDR1 MNHEY and CDR2 SVGAGI. With 2 bases removed from V and 2 bases from J, the gap between germline ends came to 13 bases. CDR3 sequence: CASSYQTGTPYEQYF. As DNA, the CDR3 is TGTGCCAGCAGTTACCAAACAGGAACCCCCTACGAGCAGTACTTC.

The V gene is TRBV6-6, the J gene TRBJ1-5; TRBD1 agrees at 7 bases. Germline V CDR1 and CDR2: MNHNY, SVGAGI (reference sequence). The V segment lost 0 bases and the J segment 14 bases; nucleotides outside the gene matches: 10. The CDR3 is 14 amino acids. The CDR3 spells CASSYSGGAVEKHF. CDR3 in DNA: TGTGCCAGCAGTTACTCAGGGGGCGCGGTAGAAAAGCATTTT.

The rearrangement uses TRBV2 and TRBJ1-4; TRBD1 aligns across 7 bases. The CDR3 sequence is 13 residues long. V trimming: 6 bases; J trimming: 11 bases; junction bases outside the gene matches: 9. The germline gives CDR1 SNHLY, CDR2 FYNNEI. This CDR3 is CASSGDRVGKLFF. DNA for the CDR3: TGTGCCAGCAGCGGAGACAGGGTGGGCAAACTGTTTTTT.

Comment on this clone: Other nucleotide sequences in the sample specify the same CDR3. The V call is TRBV7-2, the J call TRBJ1-1; 9 nucleotides line up with TRBD1. CDR1 and CDR2 (germline): SGHTA, FQGNSA. The CDR3 has 14 residues. V lost 1 base to trimming and J lost 5 bases; unmatched junction nucleotides: 2. The CDR3 DNA reads as TGTGCCAGCAGCTTAGTGGGACAGGGAACTGAAGCTTTCTTT. Amino acids: CASSLVGQGTEAFF.

This rearrangement joins TRBV9 to TRBJ1-5; the match to TRBD1 covers 8 bases. Germline loops: CDR1 SGDLS, CDR2 YYNGEE. CDR3 size: 14 residues. V trimming: 3 bases; J trimming: 3 bases; junction bases outside the gene matches: 2. CDR3 bases: TGTGCCAGCAGCGGACAGGGGTACAATCAGCCCCAGCATTTT. The encoded protein is CASSGQGYNQPQHF. The whole variable domain, filled in from reference TRBV9 and TRBJ1-5, reads DSGVTQTPKHLITATGQRVTLRCSPRSGDLSVYWYQQSLDQGLQFLIQYYNGEERAKGNILERFSAQQFPDLHSELNLSSLELGDSALYFCASSGQGYNQPQHFGDGTRLSIL.

The genes are TRBV7-2 and TRBJ1-2, with D unresolved. Trimming left V 2 bases short and J 2 bases short, with 15 bases between. This CDR3 is 16 amino acids long. Germline assignment: CDR1 SGHTA and CDR2 FQGNSA. The CDR3 DNA reads TGTGCCAGCAGCTTAAACGCAGGCAACCTGAACTATGGCTACACCTTC. As protein: CASSLNAGNLNYGYTF.

This clone was recorded once. The chain joins TRBV28 to TRBJ1-2; TRBD1 might be the D (5 bases). Germline V CDR1 and CDR2: MDHEN, SYDVKM. The germline V and J ends were trimmed by 4 bases and 5 bases, with 26 bases remaining between them. The CDR3 has 18 residues. CDR3 sequence: CASSSHSPKAGRWYGYTF. The DNA for the CDR3 is TGTGCCAGCAGTTCCCATAGCCCTAAGGCAGGGCGTTGGTATGGCTACACCTTC.

This clone has just one count. This chain links TRBV15 with TRBJ2-7; 8 bases align to TRBD2. Germline V lookup: CDR1 LNHNV, CDR2 YYDKDF (reference sequence). Trimming cost V 1 base and J 0 bases; bases outside gene matches: 17. The CDR3 has 20 residues. The CDR3 sequence is CATSRVLPGLDGGSSYEQYF. CDR3 in DNA: TGTGCCACCAGCAGAGTTCTTCCGGGACTAGATGGTGGTAGCTCCTACGAGCAGTACTTC.

In regard to this clone: The sample holds other DNA sequences that translate to the same CDR3. The chain links TRBV15 to TRBJ1-1; D possibly corresponds to TRBD1 (6 bases). Trimming removed 0 bases at V and 4 bases at J, with 12 bases between. The CDR3 is 15 amino acids. Per germline, CDR1 LNHNV and CDR2 YYDKDF (reference sequence). CDR3 coding DNA: TGTGCCACCAGCAGAGATCTAGGGGGGGGCACTGAAGCTTTCTTT. It is translated as CATSRDLGGGTEAFF.

This rearrangement joins TRBV6-5 to TRBJ1-5, with D maybe TRBD1 (6 bases). The CDR3 is 16 residues long. Germline V CDR1 and CDR2: MNHEY, SVGAGI. V dropped 0 bases and J dropped 7 bases, with 16 bases sitting between them. The CDR3 spells CASSYSSAGARQPQHF. CDR3 coding DNA: TGTGCCAGCAGTTACTCCTCGGCGGGGGCGCGGCAGCCCCAGCATTTT.

V is TRBV7-9 and J is TRBJ1-2; TRBD1 aligns across 9 bases. After removal of 5 bases from V and 3 bases from J, the junction contained 7 bases not matched to a gene. The CDR3 covers 15 residues. CDR1 is SEHNR, CDR2 FQNEAQ, per germline (reference sequence). The CDR3 region is CASSRGQGQDYGYTF. The CDR3 nucleotides are TGTGCCAGCAGCAGGGGACAGGGCCAGGACTATGGCTACACCTTC.

The rearrangement uses TRBV6-6 and TRBJ1-2; 8 bases agree with TRBD1. Germline assignment: CDR1 MNHNY and CDR2 SVGAGI (reference sequence). The CDR3 is 12 amino acids. Losses at the gene ends were 7 bases for V and 7 bases for J; bases not matched to a gene: 5. CDR3 in DNA: TGTGCCAGCACCGATACAGGGGGTGGCTACACCTTC. Its translation: CASTDTGGGYTF.

The V and J genes are TRBV2 and TRBJ2-7, with D tentatively TRBD2 (6 bases). V shed 4 bases and J shed 4 bases, with 14 bases lying between them. The germline V gene encodes CDR1 SNHLY and CDR2 FYNNEI. The CDR3 covers 14 residues. The CDR3 protein is CASSGVAGLYEQYF. In nucleotides, the CDR3 is TGTGCCAGCAGTGGGGTCGCGGGGCTTTACGAGCAGTACTTC.

V and J are TRBV6-6 and TRBJ2-1; D is ambiguous. The CDR3 is 16 residues long. The V end was cut by 2 bases, the J end by 5 bases, with 16 bases between. From germline, CDR1 is MNHNY and CDR2 SVGAGI (reference sequence). The CDR3 protein is CASSYLGPVGNNEQFF. The CDR3 nucleotides are TGTGCCAGCAGTTACCTGGGCCCGGTTGGGAACAATGAGCAGTTCTTC.